This record concerns one T cell receptor beta chain sequence. Its matching antigen is unknown. With 7 bases removed from V and 4 bases from J, the gap between germline ends came to 17 bases. Germline CDR1 and CDR2: ENHRY and SYGVKD. The CDR3 loop spans 14 amino acids. These data are taken from a study of shared clonotypes between healthy human individuals. Study in general: CD4 naive and memory got three plates each, CD8 naive two, CD8 memory one. General study findings and limits: The authors sampled blood alone, and tissue repertoires likely differ. Clonotype sharing among donors was expected to depend on sequencing depth.

TCRdb's table, derived via immunoSEQ multiplex PCR, lists solely in-frame clones and lacks some. In the table there are 1 million to 1.2 million clones, about 72% of which are singletons. Input material: memory CD4+ T cells from PBMCs. The subset denotes: CD45RA-negative fraction. This TCR was recovered from a man aged 18 to 35 in good health. Some clones in this sample may be carry-over from other donors' samples. The chain has TRBV10-3 and TRBJ2-7; D may be TRBD1 (6 bases). The CDR3 loop is CAITREGRGYEQYF. The CDR3 region has the DNA TGTGCCATCACCCGTGAGGGCAGGGGATACGAGCAGTACTTC.